This TCR beta chain derives from a study of control samples from healthy donors and cancer patients. Using immunoSEQ multiplex PCR, the repertoire was profiled, and TCRdb retains in-frame clones only, with some absent. The repertoire holds tens of thousands of clones, 94% seen once, with 2.8% in the top ten. This TCR came from a woman younger than 45 in good health. Sample: blood.

This CDR3 reads CAWSSGAGYTF. The CDR3 DNA sequence: TGTGCCTGGAGCTCAGGGGCGGGCTACACCTTC. This chain uses TRBV30 with TRBJ1-2; maybe TRBD1 (6 bases). Germline values: CDR1 GTSNPN, CDR2 SVGIG (reference sequence). The CDR3 is 11 residues long. V shed 3 bases and J shed 8 bases, with 10 bases lying between them.